The sample holds many counts of the clone carrying this T cell receptor (beta chain). Antigen unknown. The lymph nodes were axillary draining lymph nodes from breast cancer patients. This specimen belongs to a study of breast tumors, draining lymph nodes, adjacent tissues. Overall study results and limits: Tumor repertoires ranked between lymph nodes and nontumor tissue in diversity, with V and J gene preferences. The lymph node origin of tumor T cells was framed as consistent with a hypothesis, not demonstrated.

CDR3 size: 14 residues. Per the germline V gene, CDR1 is KGHDR and CDR2 is SFDVKD. V trimming: 9 bases; J trimming: 7 bases; junction bases outside the gene matches: 11. TCRdb redid the calling of the multiplex PCR reads with MiXCR, one entry per CDR3 protein. Of approximately 150,000 distinct CDR3 sequences in the sample, around a third were seen once. The V call is TRBV24-1, the J call TRBJ1-5; TRBD1 agrees at 7 bases. Sequencing was done on a sample of axillary lymph node tissue. The sequence was collected from a female donor with breast cancer. Some clones in this sample may be carry-over from other donors' samples. For the CDR3, the DNA is TGTGCCACCTACCTGGGACAGACGCACCAGCCCCAGCATTTT. It specifies CATYLGQTHQPQHF.